A single T cell receptor beta chain is shown here with its context. Its antigen is as yet unknown. V lost 3 bases and J 7 bases, leaving 6 bases between the germline ends. CDR1 LNHDA and CDR2 SQIVND come from the germline V gene (reference sequence). CDR3 length equals 11 residues. PBMCs were derived from under 13 ml fresh peripheral blood. TCR beta CDR3 sequences were amplified from RNA transcripts. A set of HTBI primers served as the primers for a first-round RT-PCR of the TCR CDR3. Each CDR3 protein gets one entry after TCRdb re-called the multiplex PCR reads with MiXCR. Counted here are some 650,000 distinct CDR3 sequences, more than 15% occurring once; the ten biggest clones make up less than 3.5%. This specimen belongs to a study of T cells in Graves' hyperthyroidism and ophthalmopathy. Study-wide points: In blood, most of the thyroid clonotypes expanded above 0.001 were also present. Ophthalmopathy stood apart from stable hyperthyroidism in a 13 V-J model.

The chain links TRBV19 to TRBJ2-5, with D tentatively TRBD1 or TRBD2 (5 bases each). This sequence originates from a woman between 35 and 50 years old with Graves' ophthalmopathy. Material: blood. The CDR3 loop is CASSIGGTQYF. CDR3 in DNA: TGTGCCAGTAGTATTGGGGGGACCCAGTACTTC.